What follows are 21 T cell receptor beta chains derived from one specimen sequenced in a study of blood T cells in healthy people across ages. The second PCR ran about 6 to 11 cycles with a sample-barcoded 5' primer and J-beta primers. TCRdb independently ran MiXCR on the 5' RACE reads; one entry per CDR3 protein. The sample lists hundreds of thousands of distinct CDR3 sequences; approximately 53% were seen once. The sample taken for sequencing was blood. The origin of the receptors is a man aged 35 to 55 in good health.

The genes are TRBV20-1 and TRBJ1-6; 9 nucleotides match TRBD1. With 4 bases clipped from V and 7 bases from J, the junction kept 8 bases outside the gene matches. Germline loops: CDR1 DFQATT, CDR2 SNEGSKA (reference sequence). This CDR3 has 15 residues. CDR3 in DNA: TGCAGTGCTAAATTCCCGGGACAGGGAAATTCACCCCTCCACTTT. Amino acids: CSAKFPGQGNSPLHF.

The chain employs TRBV6-6 and TRBJ2-1; D gene uncertain. The CDR3 spans 16 residues. Trimming removed 2 bases at V and 7 bases at J, with 18 bases between. Germline CDR1 is MNHNY and CDR2 is SVGAGI (reference sequence). The CDR3 sequence is CASSYPGFRVNNEQFF. CDR3 nucleotides: TGTGCCAGCAGTTACCCGGGTTTTAGGGTAAATAATGAGCAGTTCTTC.

V gene TRBV20-1 combines with J gene TRBJ2-5; TRBD1 is a possible D gene (5 bases). Per germline, CDR1 DFQATT and CDR2 SNEGSKA (reference sequence). The CDR3 is 15 residues long. Trimming took off 0 bases at V and 4 bases at J, with 15 bases between the two ends. The CDR3 coding sequence is TGCAGTGCTAGAGATGAGCAGGGTTATGGAGAGACCCAGTACTTC. It encodes CSARDEQGYGETQYF.

The genes are TRBV7-2 and TRBJ2-7; a weak D match, TRBD2 (5 bases). Trimming took off 1 base at V and 3 bases at J, with 13 bases between the two ends. The CDR3 covers 15 residues. CDR1 and CDR2 from the germline V gene are SGHTA and FQGNSA. DNA of the CDR3: TGTGCCAGCAGCTTAGTCTCGGACGGGATCTACGAGCAGTACTTC. Translated: CASSLVSDGIYEQYF.

DNA of the CDR3: TGTGCCAGCAGCTTAAGCAGGGGGAAGTACAATGAGCAGTTCTTC. As protein: CASSLSRGKYNEQFF. The gene calls are TRBV11-1 and TRBJ2-1; TRBD1 aligns across 7 bases. The germline CDR1 and CDR2 sequences are SGHAT and FQDESV (reference sequence). This CDR3 has 15 residues. With V trimmed by 2 bases and J by 4 bases, 5 bases remained unmatched. Filled out from reference TRBV11-1 and TRBJ2-1, the complete variable domain reads EAEVAQSPRYKITEKSQAVAFWCDPISGHATLYWYRQILGQGPELLVQFQDESVVDDSQLPKDRFSAERLKGVDSTLKIQPAELGDSAMYLCASSLSRGKYNEQFFGPGTRLTVL.

The V and J genes are TRBV10-3 and TRBJ2-5; possible D gene TRBD1, 5 bases. The DNA end is a closer match to TRBJ2-7, so the J assignment may be wrong. CDR3 length: 12 amino acids. The germline CDR1 and CDR2 sequences are ENHRY and SYGVKD. The CDR3 reads CAISEDSFEQYF. Here the CDR3 DNA reads TGTGCCATCAGTGAGGACAGCTTCGAGCAGTACTTC.

This clonotype was counted a few times. The rearrangement links TRBV29-1 to TRBJ2-7, with 7 positions matching TRBD2. This CDR3 spans 12 amino acids. CDR1 SQVTM and CDR2 ANQGSEA come from the germline V gene. The V and J ends lost 7 bases and 6 bases, in that order; junction bases with no gene match: 9. CDR3 in DNA: TGCAGCGCTAATACGGGGGGATCCGAGCAGTACTTC. As protein: CSANTGGSEQYF.

The chain joins TRBV9 to TRBJ2-1; D is possibly TRBD1 (6 bases). The CDR3 spans 14 residues. Trimming pared 3 bases from V and 8 bases from J, leaving 15 bases between. Germline CDR1 SGDLS, CDR2 YYNGEE. CDR3 loop: CASSGDTGLDEQFF. Written as DNA, the CDR3 is TGTGCCAGCAGCGGAGACACAGGGTTGGATGAGCAGTTCTTC.

The chain couples TRBV7-2 to TRBJ1-2; 7 bases match TRBD1. The CDR3 is 17 amino acids. V lost 5 bases to trimming and J lost 1 base; unmatched junction nucleotides: 13. The germline CDR1 and CDR2 sequences are SGHTA and FQGNSA. The CDR3 sequence: CASSPTAGQSDNYGYTF. CDR3 in DNA: TGTGCCAGCAGCCCAACGGCGGGACAGAGTGATAACTATGGCTACACCTTC.

The V and J genes are TRBV12-3 or TRBV12-4 and TRBJ2-5, with unresolved D. Trimming stripped 6 bases from V and 3 bases from J, with 11 bases between. The CDR3 contains 13 residues. The CDR3 DNA sequence: TGTGCCAGCAGAAGACCCACTGAAGAGACCCAGTACTTC. It encodes CASRRPTEETQYF.

This clonotype was recorded once. J is TRBJ1-6 and V is TRBV12-3 or TRBV12-4; 9 nucleotides agree with TRBD1. V dropped 5 bases and J dropped 7; count of bases not matched to a gene: 6. The CDR3 contains 15 residues. The CDR3: CASSPGQGKNSPLHF. CDR3 nucleotides: TGTGCCAGCAGTCCCGGACAGGGGAAAAATTCACCCCTCCACTTT.

J is TRBJ2-3 and V is TRBV6-5; 8 nucleotides align to TRBD2. The germline CDR1 and CDR2 sequences are MNHEY and SVGAGI. The CDR3 is 19 residues long. After removal of 0 bases from V and 1 base from J, the junction contained 12 bases not matched to a gene. The DNA of the CDR3 is TGTGCCAGCAGTTACTCGGGGCGGACTAGCCAGGCCGGCACAGATACGCAGTATTTT. Encoded protein: CASSYSGRTSQAGTDTQYF.

This clonotype showed up just a few times. The chain employs TRBV12-3 or TRBV12-4 and TRBJ1-1; D is perhaps TRBD1 (6 bases). The CDR3 is 16 amino acids. The V end lost 3 bases, the J end lost 3 bases, and 17 bases lay between the germline ends. For the CDR3, the DNA is TGTGCCAGCAGTTTCGATGTTGGGGGCCTGTACACTGAAGCTTTCTTT. Its protein product is CASSFDVGGLYTEAFF.

V usage is TRBV7-6 and J usage is TRBJ2-7; D not resolved. The J call is uncertain, as TRBJ2-5 better fits the DNA end. Germline-derived CDR1 and CDR2 are SGHVS and FNYEAQ. The CDR3 totals 13 residues. CDR3 residues: CASSPFVGETQYF. The CDR3, as DNA: TGTGCCAGCAGCCCGTTCGTGGGAGAGACCCAGTACTTC.

V is TRBV12-3 or TRBV12-4 and J is TRBJ2-5, with D possibly TRBD2 on 6 matching bases. V was shortened by 2 bases and J by 9 bases, with 13 bases between the two germline ends. This CDR3 contains 13 residues. DNA for the CDR3: TGTGCCAGCAGTTTAAGTAGACCGGGGGCCCAGTACTTC. It encodes CASSLSRPGAQYF.

The chain has TRBV7-3 and TRBJ1-3, with D perhaps TRBD1 (5 bases). From germline, CDR1 is SGHTA and CDR2 FQGTGA. The CDR3 has 16 amino acids. V was shortened by 3 bases and J by 1 base, with 13 bases between the two germline ends. CDR3 sequence: CASSFKGAHSGNTIYF. The CDR3 DNA reads TGTGCCAGCAGCTTTAAAGGGGCTCATTCTGGAAACACCATATATTTT.

J is TRBJ2-3 and V is TRBV3-1; D not certain. This CDR3 region has 14 residues. V lost 1 base, J lost 3 bases, and 8 bases lay in between. The germline gives CDR1 LGHDT, CDR2 YNNKEL (reference sequence). DNA of the CDR3: TGTGCCAGCAGCCAAGGGCTAGATACAGATACGCAGTATTTT. Protein: CASSQGLDTDTQYF.

This rearrangement joins TRBV12-3 or TRBV12-4 to TRBJ2-3, with D tentatively TRBD2 (6 bases). There are 15 residues in the CDR3. With 5 bases removed from V and 1 base from J, the gap between germline ends came to 13 bases. The CDR3 DNA sequence: TGTGCCAGCAGTCCGACTAGATTCGGCACAGATACGCAGTATTTT. Protein sequence: CASSPTRFGTDTQYF.

The rearrangement uses TRBV20-1 and TRBJ2-3; maybe TRBD2 (5 bases). The CDR3 consists of 16 residues. Trimming removed 5 bases at V and 3 bases at J, with 21 bases between. Germline CDR1 is DFQATT and CDR2 is SNEGSKA (reference sequence). CDR3 nucleotide sequence: TGCAGTGCTGGTGACTTAGCGATCTTGGGTACAGATACGCAGTATTTT. Residues: CSAGDLAILGTDTQYF.

This clonotype appeared a few times. This chain connects TRBV6-6 to TRBJ2-3; no reliable D call. The CDR3 is 14 residues long. The V end was cut by 5 bases, the J end by 5 bases, with 14 bases between. Germline assignment: CDR1 MNHNY and CDR2 SVGAGI (reference sequence). The CDR3 region is CASSPTESRDTQYF. As DNA, the CDR3 is TGTGCCAGCAGTCCCACAGAGAGTCGAGATACGCAGTATTTT.

The chain has TRBV7-9 and TRBJ1-4; 9 nucleotides line up with TRBD1. Germline lookup yields CDR1 SEHNR and CDR2 FQNEAQ (reference sequence). The length of the CDR3 is 15 residues. After removal of 4 bases from V and 3 bases from J, the junction contained 3 bases not matched to a gene. CDR3 loop: CASSWGQGPNEKLFF. CDR3 nucleotides: TGTGCCAGCAGCTGGGGACAGGGTCCTAATGAAAAACTGTTTTTT.